This TCR beta chain was sequenced for a study of cytomegalovirus exposure and HLA in healthy donors. Broader study findings: As a later analysis showed, a missense DCLRE1C variant was linked to trimming of TCR beta V- and J-genes.

Remarks on this clone: As yet, its antigen is unknown.

The PCR contained 60 Vbeta and 13 Jbeta primers. Sequencing was performed with immunoSEQ multiplex PCR; in TCRdb, only in-frame clones are kept and a portion is missing. In the table there are some 130,000 clones, about 70% of which are singletons. The sample consisted of PBMCs. This sequence originates from a man aged 40-50 years in good health and CMV-seronegative.

The CDR3 coding sequence is TGTGCCAGAAGCCTACCGGGACAGGGTGGGCGCAATCAGCCCCAGCATTTT. Translation gives CARSLPGQGGRNQPQHF. V usage is TRBV5-3 and J usage is TRBJ1-5; 9 bases align to TRBD1. TRBV5-3 has ORF status, its function being uncertain. Germline trimming cut 4 bases from V and 2 bases from J; bases unmatched to any gene: 10. There are 17 residues in the CDR3.